These 17 T cell receptor beta chains came from one sample sequenced in a study of identical twins. TCRdb passed the 5' RACE reads through MiXCR, listing each CDR3 protein once. The sample contains about 690,000 distinct CDR3 sequences, around 21% of which appear only once. This sample was also put to use in a study of T cells expressing NK-cell markers.

Sequencing was carried out using PBMCs. The receptors shown here come from a woman in her late teens or twenties in good health.

The chain uses TRBV27 and TRBJ2-7; D is tentatively TRBD1 or TRBD2 (5 bases each). CDR1 is MNHEY and CDR2 is SMNVEV in the germline V gene (reference sequence). Trimming left V 3 bases short and J 2 bases short, with 11 bases between. The CDR3 length is 14 residues. This CDR3 is CASSLTGDAYEQYF. The CDR3, as DNA: TGTGCCAGCAGTTTGACCGGGGACGCCTACGAGCAGTACTTC.

There are a few counts of this clonotype. V usage is TRBV7-2 and J usage is TRBJ2-2; 7 bases agree with TRBD2. Germline V CDR1 and CDR2: SGHTA, FQGNSA. The CDR3 contains 16 residues. V shed 5 bases, J shed 4 bases, and the junction held 10 bases outside the gene matches. CDR3 sequence reads: CASSPRAGSSTGELFF. The DNA for the CDR3 is TGTGCCAGCAGCCCCCGAGCGGGAAGCTCCACCGGGGAGCTGTTTTTT.

This clonotype was found a few times. V is TRBV27 and J is TRBJ2-7; D remains unclear. This CDR3 spans 13 amino acids. The V gene's germline CDR1 is MNHEY and CDR2 SMNVEV (reference sequence). Trimming left V 5 bases short and J 7 bases short, with 15 bases between. In nucleotides, the CDR3 is TGTGCCAGCAGTATAGACCCGATTCGGGAGCAGTACTTC. Translated: CASSIDPIREQYF.

This clonotype was seen only a few times. This chain joins TRBV27 and TRBJ2-7; D is perhaps TRBD1 or TRBD2 (6 bases each). Deletions cut 6 bases from V and 4 bases from J, with 16 bases between. The CDR3 totals 14 residues. Germline CDR1 is MNHEY and CDR2 is SMNVEV (reference sequence). This CDR3 is CASSRTRGRYEQYF. DNA for the CDR3: TGTGCCAGCAGCCGTACTCGGGGGCGATACGAGCAGTACTTC.

This clonotype has only a few counts. The rearrangement links TRBV7-2 to TRBJ2-5; the D is unclear. Germline assignment: CDR1 SGHTA and CDR2 FQGNSA. The CDR3 covers 15 residues. Between the trimmed V and J ends, which lost 2 bases and 1 base, there was a span of 11 bases. CDR3 sequence (DNA): TGTGCCAGCAGCTTAATGGGGTCTATCCAAGAGACCCAGTACTTC. It specifies CASSLMGSIQETQYF.

The chain links TRBV20-1 to TRBJ2-5; D is uncertain. The CDR3 is 12 residues long. Germline CDR1 is DFQATT and CDR2 is SNEGSKA (reference sequence). With 0 bases removed from V and 4 bases from J, the gap between germline ends came to 6 bases. CDR3 residues: CSAREQIETQYF. The CDR3 DNA reads TGCAGTGCTAGAGAGCAAATAGAGACCCAGTACTTC.

This clonotype was seen only a few times. V gene TRBV10-3 combines with J gene TRBJ2-7; D is perhaps TRBD2 (5 bases). The V end was cut by 8 bases, the J end by 1 base, with 6 bases between. CDR3 length: 11 residues. In germline, CDR1 is ENHRY, CDR2 SYGVKD. CDR3 region: CAIRGSYEQYF. CDR3 DNA: TGTGCCATCCGCGGGTCCTACGAGCAGTACTTC.

This clonotype was found a few times. The chain links TRBV5-1 to TRBJ1-2; the D is unclear. Germline assignment: CDR1 SGHRS and CDR2 YFSETQ. The CDR3 spans 15 residues. V lost 1 base and J lost 4, with 14 bases in between. The CDR3, as DNA: TGCGCCAGCAGCTTGAAAGGCGAAAACTTCTATGGCTACACCTTC. Translating it yields CASSLKGENFYGYTF.

The chain carries TRBV5-1 and TRBJ2-3; D possibly matches TRBD1 or TRBD2 (6 bases each). Trimming removed 5 bases from V and 2 bases from J, with 12 bases in between. Per the germline V gene, CDR1 is SGHRS and CDR2 is YFSETQ. CDR3 length: 14 residues. The CDR3 sequence: CASRWGAVTDTQYF. In DNA, the CDR3 is TGCGCCAGCAGATGGGGGGCCGTCACAGATACGCAGTATTTT.

This clonotype was seen more than once but under ten times. This chain uses TRBV27 with TRBJ1-2, with no clear D. CDR3 length equals 13 residues. CDR1 is MNHEY and CDR2 is SMNVEV in the germline V gene (reference sequence). V was shortened by 3 bases and J by 6 bases, with 11 bases between the two germline ends. In nucleotides, the CDR3 is TGTGCCAGCAGTTTTCAACGGTTCGATGGCTACACCTTC. The encoded protein is CASSFQRFDGYTF.

The V call is TRBV30, the J call TRBJ2-1; D is ambiguous. Germline-derived CDR1 and CDR2 are GTSNPN and SVGIG (reference sequence). The CDR3 length is 11 residues. V was pared by 2 bases and J by 6 bases, with 5 bases between. The CDR3 region is CAWSFLNEQFF. For the CDR3, the DNA is TGTGCCTGGAGTTTCCTCAATGAGCAGTTCTTC.

This chain joins TRBV6-2 or TRBV6-3 and TRBJ2-3, with D unresolved. Between the trimmed V and J ends, which lost 8 bases and 0 bases, there was a span of 9 bases. CDR3 length equals 13 residues. The germline V gene encodes CDR1 MNHEY and CDR2 SVGEGT. CDR3 region: CASGVRSTDTQYF. In DNA, the CDR3 is TGTGCCAGCGGGGTACGGAGCACAGATACGCAGTATTTT.

The chain uses TRBV29-1 and TRBJ1-1; D is unresolved. CDR3 length equals 11 residues. V lost 5 bases and J 6 bases, leaving 10 bases between the germline ends. Germline loops: CDR1 SQVTM, CDR2 ANQGSEA. The CDR3 coding sequence is TGCAGCGTTCCCACGGGAGCTGAAGCTTTCTTT. Translation gives CSVPTGAEAFF.

The chain recombines TRBV15 with TRBJ2-1; unclear D gene. The ends were cut back, 3 bases at V and 15 bases at J, with 18 bases in the middle. This CDR3 contains 13 residues. The germline V gene has CDR1 LNHNV and CDR2 YYDKDF (reference sequence). CDR3 coding DNA: TGTGCCACCAGCAGGGAGAAAGTGCAGGAGTCGTTCTTC. It yields the protein CATSREKVQESFF. Supplemented by reference TRBV15 and TRBJ2-1, the full variable domain reads DAMVIQNPRYQVTQFGKPVTLSCSQTLNHNVMYWYQQKSSQAPKLLFHYYDKDFNNEADTPDNFQSRRPNTSFCFLDIRSPGLGDTAMYLCATSREKVQESFFGPGTRLTVL.

This clonotype occurred a few times. The chain employs TRBV6-4 and TRBJ2-3; TRBD2 matches 10 bases. Unmatched junction bases numbered 7, after V lost 4 bases and J lost 3 bases. CDR3 length equals 16 residues. Germline V gene lookup returns CDR1 MRHNA and CDR2 SNTAGT. The CDR3 loop is CASSVEAGGPTDTQYF. The CDR3 DNA is TGTGCCAGCAGTGTCGAAGCGGGAGGGCCTACAGATACGCAGTATTTT.

This clonotype was recorded a few times. The chain combines TRBV5-6 with TRBJ2-5; 11 positions agree with TRBD2. The length of the CDR3 is 16 residues. Germline lookup yields CDR1 SGHDT and CDR2 YYEEEE. The junction had 7 bases not matched to a gene; V was cut back by 4 bases and J by 2 bases. CDR3: CASSHLAGGEQETQYF. In DNA, the CDR3 is TGTGCCAGCAGCCACCTAGCGGGAGGCGAGCAAGAGACCCAGTACTTC.

This clonotype has more than one count but fewer than ten. The V gene is TRBV7-2, the J gene TRBJ2-7, with 10 positions matching TRBD2. The germline gives CDR1 SGHTA, CDR2 FQGNSA. This CDR3 spans 15 amino acids. Germline trimming cut 1 base from V and 5 bases from J; bases unmatched to any gene: 5. This chain's CDR3 is CASSLEPSGSHEQYF. CDR3 DNA sequence: TGTGCCAGCAGCTTAGAACCTAGCGGGAGCCACGAGCAGTACTTC.